This T cell receptor beta chain was identified in a study of blood T cell repertoires in COVID-19. Data came from immunoSEQ multiplex PCR; TCRdb stores just in-frame clones and leaves some out. There are approximately 150,000 clones in the sample; approximately 82% occur only once, and roughly 10% lies in the top ten. V lost 3 bases and J lost 7, with 15 bases in between. The CDR3 extends over 13 amino acids. In germline, CDR1 is DFQATT, CDR2 SNEGSKA (reference sequence). Sequenced: peripheral blood. This chain joins TRBV20-1 and TRBJ1-1; D remains ambiguous. This clonotype was sampled from a man in his sixties with active or convalescent COVID-19. The CDR3 DNA is TGCAGTGCTAGTGAAAGAAGCTTTGGTGAAGCTTTCTTT. Protein: CSASERSFGEAFF.